This TCR beta chain appears in the sequencing data of a study of blood T cell repertoires in COVID-19. TCRdb's table, derived via immunoSEQ multiplex PCR, lists solely in-frame clones and lacks some. This table holds about 260,000 clones, roughly 90% found once. V was shortened by 5 bases and J by 10 bases, with 18 bases between the two germline ends. This CDR3 comprises 14 residues. Germline values: CDR1 SGHTA, CDR2 FQGTGA. On this clone itself: Distinct nucleotide sequences in the sample also encode this CDR3.

The sample comprised PBMCs or T cells enriched from blood (not recorded which). The TCR comes from a woman between 50 and 59 years old who had recovered from COVID-19. The chain employs TRBV7-3 and TRBJ2-1; no definite D call. In nucleotides, the CDR3 is TGTGCCAGCAGCCGAGGCGGATCAGCTCCAGAGCAGTTCTTC. As protein: CASSRGGSAPEQFF.